These 30 T cell receptor beta chains were sequenced from one sample in a study of blood T cells in healthy people across ages. A sample-barcoded 5' primer and a J-beta primer mix were used in a second PCR of roughly 7 to 11 cycles. Using its own MiXCR run on the 5' RACE reads, TCRdb lists one record per CDR3 protein. The data hold about 800,000 distinct CDR3 sequences, with roughly 25% observed a single time. These data were also reused for a study on T cells of mothers and their children.

The specimen sequenced was blood. The origin of the receptors is a boy under 18 in good health.

This chain joins TRBV6-5 and TRBJ2-5, with D perhaps TRBD1 or TRBD2 (5 bases each). The J call may be faulty, since TRBJ2-1 better matches the DNA end. Germline V gene lookup returns CDR1 MNHEY and CDR2 SVGAGI. The CDR3 has 11 amino acids. Here the CDR3 reads CASRRDHEQFF. CDR3 nucleotides: TGTGCCAGCCGCCGGGACCATGAGCAGTTCTTC.

The chain recombines TRBV20-1 with TRBJ2-2; 7 bases match TRBD1. The germline V gene has CDR1 DFQATT and CDR2 SNEGSKA (reference sequence). The CDR3 sequence is 14 residues long. With 5 bases clipped from V and 1 base from J, the junction kept 4 bases outside the gene matches. The chain's CDR3 is CSALGTVNTGELFF. The CDR3 DNA sequence: TGCAGTGCTCTAGGGACAGTGAACACCGGGGAGCTGTTTTTT.

This clonotype was recorded many times. This sequence joins TRBV6-2 or TRBV6-3 and TRBJ1-5; 10 bases are shared with TRBD1. The ends lost 5 bases at V and 4 bases at J; junction bases unmatched: 2. CDR3 length equals 14 residues. CDR1 and CDR2 (germline): MNHEY, SVGEGT. CDR3 in DNA: TGTGCCAGCAGTCGGACAGGGGGGAATCAGCCCCAGCATTTT. Translated: CASSRTGGNQPQHF.

This clonotype was picked up one time. The rearrangement joins TRBV24-1 to TRBJ1-2; D not certain. From germline, CDR1 is KGHDR and CDR2 SFDVKD. The CDR3 sequence is 11 residues long. The ends were cut back, 7 bases at V and 3 bases at J, with 5 bases in the middle. The CDR3 DNA reads as TGTGCCACCAGAACAGACTATGGCTACACCTTC. Translated: CATRTDYGYTF.

This clonotype was recorded a few times. The rearrangement links TRBV20-1 to TRBJ2-7, with 9 bases identical to TRBD2. Germline loops: CDR1 DFQATT, CDR2 SNEGSKA (reference sequence). V lost 6 bases and J lost 0; bases outside the gene matches: 9. There are 15 residues in the CDR3. The CDR3 DNA reads TGCAGTGCAGTCCGGGCGGGAGGGAGCTCCTACGAGCAGTACTTC. Protein sequence: CSAVRAGGSSYEQYF.

Only a few counts were recorded for this clonotype. The J gene is TRBJ1-1, the V gene TRBV7-2; no definite D call. Germline V gives CDR1 SGHTA, CDR2 FQGNSA. V lost 5 bases, J lost 7 bases, and 14 bases lay in between. This CDR3 region has 13 residues. The CDR3 sequence: CASSPEGEGEAFF. In DNA, the CDR3 is TGTGCCAGCAGCCCCGAGGGTGAAGGTGAAGCTTTCTTT.

V and J are TRBV20-1 and TRBJ2-1, with D possibly being TRBD1 or TRBD2 (5 bases each). CDR1 is DFQATT and CDR2 is SNEGSKA in the germline V gene (reference sequence). V lost 3 bases and J lost 3, with 12 bases in between. The CDR3 spans 14 residues. CDR3 DNA: TGCAGTGCTAGCGCCGGGGCCCGCTACAATGAGCAGTTCTTC. Its translation is CSASAGARYNEQFF.

The V and J genes are TRBV6-2 or TRBV6-3 and TRBJ1-1; D perhaps matches TRBD1 (5 bases). V was shortened by 6 bases and J by 1 base, with 12 bases between the two germline ends. CDR1 is MNHEY and CDR2 is SVGEGT in the germline V gene. The CDR3 extends over 14 amino acids. The DNA for the CDR3 is TGTGCCAGCAGAATCGGGACCCAGAACACTGAAGCTTTCTTT. It encodes CASRIGTQNTEAFF.

This clonotype was found a few times. J is TRBJ2-7 and V is TRBV19; TRBD1 is a possible D gene (6 bases). CDR1 is LNHDA, CDR2 SQIVND, per germline (reference sequence). The CDR3 runs to 15 residues. With 6 bases removed from V and 5 bases from J, the gap between germline ends came to 20 bases. CDR3 loop: CASSPYTGQGNEQYF. The CDR3 DNA reads as TGTGCCAGTAGCCCATATACAGGGCAAGGAAACGAGCAGTACTTC. The full variable domain, in which reference TRBV19 and TRBJ2-7 provide the parts outside the CDR3, is DGGITQSPKYLFRKEGQNVTLSCEQNLNHDAMYWYRQDPGQGLRLIYYSQIVNDFQKGDIAEGYSVSREKKESFPLTVTSAQKNPTAFYLCASSPYTGQGNEQYFGPGTRLTVT.

This clonotype was seen only a few times. The rearrangement uses TRBV9 and TRBJ2-1; D may be TRBD1 (6 bases). The CDR3 is 16 amino acids. Germline V gives CDR1 SGDLS, CDR2 YYNGEE. Trimming removed 0 bases at V and 8 bases at J, with 18 bases between. In DNA form, the CDR3 reads TGTGCCAGCAGCGTAGCTGGAACCTGGGACAACGATGAGCAGTTCTTC. Translated: CASSVAGTWDNDEQFF.

The rearrangement uses TRBV6-6 and TRBJ1-6; possible D gene TRBD1, 5 bases. The CDR3 is made up of 15 amino acids. Germline assignment: CDR1 MNHNY and CDR2 SVGAGI (reference sequence). V lost 0 bases and J 10 bases, leaving 13 bases between the germline ends. In DNA form, the CDR3 reads TGTGCCAGCAGTTACTCCCTCCAGGGCCAATCACCCCTCCACTTT. Protein: CASSYSLQGQSPLHF.

This clonotype came up a few times. The gene calls are TRBV15 and TRBJ1-5, with D possibly TRBD1 on 6 matching bases. Germline V CDR1 and CDR2: LNHNV, YYDKDF (reference sequence). Between the trimmed V and J ends, which lost 2 bases and 4 bases, there was a span of 15 bases. This CDR3 contains 16 residues. CDR3 sequence reads: CATSRKRDTQNQPQHF. Here the CDR3 DNA reads TGTGCCACCAGCAGAAAGAGGGACACCCAAAATCAGCCCCAGCATTTT.

This chain connects TRBV12-3 or TRBV12-4 to TRBJ2-1; 11 bases align to TRBD2. With V trimmed by 6 bases and J by 5 bases, 6 bases remained unmatched. The length of the CDR3 is 15 residues. In nucleotides, the CDR3 is TGTGCCAGCAGGCGACTAGCGGGGAGGAACAATGAGCAGTTCTTC. Encoded protein: CASRRLAGRNNEQFF.

This clonotype has only a few counts. V gene TRBV12-3 or TRBV12-4 combines with J gene TRBJ2-5; D gene unclear. The CDR3 has 14 amino acids. V lost 7 bases and J lost 1, with 13 bases in between. This CDR3 is CASTPGRIQETQYF. For the CDR3, the DNA is TGTGCCAGCACCCCAGGACGTATCCAAGAGACCCAGTACTTC.

The rearrangement joins TRBV20-1 to TRBJ1-2; TRBD1 is a possible D gene (5 bases). CDR3 length equals 13 residues. Germline V gives CDR1 DFQATT, CDR2 SNEGSKA (reference sequence). V lost 4 bases and J lost 8, with 17 bases in between. CDR3 sequence: CSAKSIGGGGYTF. The CDR3 DNA is TGCAGTGCTAAATCTATTGGGGGAGGGGGCTACACCTTC.

The rearrangement uses TRBV5-6 and TRBJ2-7; D is ambiguous. Trimming stripped 4 bases from V and 2 bases from J, with 19 bases between. This CDR3 has 16 amino acids. From germline, CDR1 is SGHDT and CDR2 YYEEEE. The CDR3 sequence is CASSQRLGLRTYEQYF. The DNA of the CDR3 is TGTGCCAGCAGCCAAAGATTAGGCCTACGCACCTACGAGCAGTACTTC. Looking up the rest from reference TRBV5-6 and TRBJ2-7 gives the full variable domain: DAGVTQSPTHLIKTRGQQVTLRCSPKSGHDTVSWYQQALGQGPQFIFQYYEEEERQRGNFPDRFSGHQFPNYSSELNVNALLLGDSALYLCASSQRLGLRTYEQYFGPGTRLTVT.

The rearrangement uses TRBV7-9 and TRBJ2-3; D might be TRBD1 or TRBD2, each matching 5 bases. This CDR3 has 17 amino acids. Trimming took 0 bases from V and 5 from J, leaving 18 bases between them. Germline CDR1 SEHNR, CDR2 FQNEAQ (reference sequence). CDR3 in amino acids: CASSLALLGERKDTQYF. The CDR3 coding sequence is TGTGCCAGCAGCTTAGCCCTCTTGGGGGAGAGAAAAGATACGCAGTATTTT. Together with reference TRBV7-9 and TRBJ2-3, the CDR3 gives the full variable domain: DTGVSQNPRHKITKRGQNVTFRCDPISEHNRLYWYRQTLGQGPEFLTYFQNEAQLEKSRLLSDRFSAERPKGSFSTLEIQRTEQGDSAMYLCASSLALLGERKDTQYFGPGTRLTVL.

The sample holds one count of this clonotype. V is TRBV28 and J is TRBJ2-2; D possibly corresponds to TRBD2 (7 bases). V lost 6 bases and J 3 bases, leaving 11 bases between the germline ends. In germline, CDR1 is MDHEN, CDR2 SYDVKM. The CDR3 consists of 14 residues. CDR3 coding DNA: TGTGCCAGCAGAAGGGGGGGGGACACCGGGGAGCTGTTTTTT. Translating gives CASRRGGDTGELFF.

There are a few counts of this clonotype. The V gene is TRBV27, the J gene TRBJ1-4; unclear D gene. The CDR3 covers 14 residues. Germline loops: CDR1 MNHEY, CDR2 SMNVEV (reference sequence). Trimming took off 3 bases at V and 8 bases at J, with 13 bases between the two ends. The CDR3 nucleotides read TGTGCCAGCAGTTTCCCCGGGGTTGGCGAAAAACTGTTTTTT. This codes for CASSFPGVGEKLFF.

This clonotype was found a few times. J is TRBJ2-3 and V is TRBV4-1; 11 bases match TRBD2. The CDR3 length is 16 residues. The V segment lost 0 bases and the J segment 4 bases; nucleotides outside the gene matches: 3. Germline V gives CDR1 MGHRA, CDR2 YSYEKL. This chain's CDR3 is CASSQDSGRAPDTQYF. The DNA for the CDR3 is TGCGCCAGCAGCCAAGATAGCGGGAGGGCCCCAGATACGCAGTATTTT.

This clonotype appeared a few times. The chain has TRBV28 and TRBJ2-5; possible D gene TRBD2, 6 bases. Germline V gene lookup returns CDR1 MDHEN and CDR2 SYDVKM. V was pared by 5 bases and J by 3 bases, with 10 bases between. The CDR3 contains 13 residues. The CDR3 nucleotides are TGTGCCAGCAGTGCGGGGAGCAAAGAGACCCAGTACTTC. Translated, it gives CASSAGSKETQYF.

This clonotype was counted between two and nine times. The chain uses TRBV9 and TRBJ2-3; D unclear. The CDR3 runs to 13 residues. Trimming removed 0 bases at V and 5 bases at J, with 7 bases between. Germline CDR1 is SGDLS and CDR2 is YYNGEE. CDR3 nucleotide sequence: TGTGCCAGCAGCGTAGAAAGTCTAGATACGCAGTATTTT. Translating it yields CASSVESLDTQYF.

This clonotype was picked up a small number of times. The rearrangement joins TRBV5-1 to TRBJ1-3; D gene uncertain. Trimming cost V 4 bases and J 0 bases, with 17 bases left between them. From germline, CDR1 is SGHRS and CDR2 YFSETQ. The CDR3 sequence is 17 residues long. CDR3 residues: CASSPHPAGSSGNTIYF. In DNA form, the CDR3 reads TGCGCCAGCAGCCCACATCCGGCAGGCAGCTCTGGAAACACCATATATTTT.

The chain combines TRBV7-9 with TRBJ1-2; 11 bases fit TRBD1. The CDR3 length is 14 residues. V lost 4 bases to trimming and J lost 2 bases; unmatched junction nucleotides: 0. The V gene's germline CDR1 is SEHNR and CDR2 FQNEAQ (reference sequence). In DNA form, the CDR3 reads TGTGCCAGCAGCTGGACAGGGGGCAACTATGGCTACACCTTC. This translates into CASSWTGGNYGYTF. The entire variable domain, with the rest obtained from reference TRBV7-9 and TRBJ1-2, is as follows: DTGVSQNPRHKITKRGQNVTFRCDPISEHNRLYWYRQTLGQGPEFLTYFQNEAQLEKSRLLSDRFSAERPKGSFSTLEIQRTEQGDSAMYLCASSWTGGNYGYTFGSGTRLTVV.

This clonotype has just a few counts. The V gene is TRBV27, the J gene TRBJ2-5, with 7 bases identical to TRBD1. The J call is in doubt because the DNA end fits TRBJ2-1 better. There are 15 residues in the CDR3. Germline V gene data show CDR1 as MNHEY and CDR2 as SMNVEV (reference sequence). The CDR3, as DNA: TGTGCCAGCAGTCTTAGACAGGGTGAAGGGAATGAGCAGTTCTTC. Translation: CASSLRQGEGNEQFF.

Written as DNA, the CDR3 is TGCAGTGCTAGGGGCAGGGGGCCCTACGAGCAGTACTTC. This codes for CSARGRGPYEQYF. The V and J genes are TRBV20-1 and TRBJ2-7; 8 bases agree with TRBD1. The CDR3 totals 13 residues. Trimming at V came to 3 bases and at J to 2 bases, leaving 3 bases not matched to a gene. The V gene's germline CDR1 is DFQATT and CDR2 SNEGSKA (reference sequence).

The chain carries TRBV13 and TRBJ1-1; D unclear. V gave up 1 base and J gave up 4 bases, with 7 bases separating them. The CDR3 sequence is 13 residues long. Germline lookup yields CDR1 PRHDT and CDR2 FYEKMQ (reference sequence). CDR3 DNA sequence: TGTGCCAGCAGCTTAGTAGCTTCCACTGAAGCTTTCTTT. Amino acids: CASSLVASTEAFF.

This CDR3 reads CATSDPGRGELEQYF. The CDR3 nucleotides read TGTGCCACCAGTGACCCGGGACGGGGGGAGCTCGAGCAGTACTTC. The J gene is TRBJ2-7, the V gene TRBV24-1; 7 positions match TRBD2. Germline CDR1 reads KGHDR; CDR2 reads SFDVKD. The CDR3 has 15 residues. V dropped 4 bases and J dropped 6; count of bases not matched to a gene: 11.

This clonotype was observed at least ten times. The rearrangement uses TRBV29-1 and TRBJ2-4; 7 nucleotides match TRBD2. The CDR3 contains 13 residues. The V gene's germline CDR1 is SQVTM and CDR2 ANQGSEA. The ends lost 2 bases at V and 7 bases at J; junction bases unmatched: 5. The CDR3 DNA reads as TGCAGCGTTGAATCGGCGGGGGATAACATTCAGTACTTC. Protein product: CSVESAGDNIQYF.

This clonotype was recorded a few times. The rearrangement joins TRBV6-2 or TRBV6-3 to TRBJ1-1; D remains unclear. CDR1 is MNHEY, CDR2 SVGEGT, per germline. Trimming took off 6 bases at V and 1 base at J, with 6 bases between the two ends. The CDR3 sequence is 12 residues long. CDR3 sequence: CASRQSNTEAFF. The CDR3, as DNA: TGTGCCAGCAGACAGTCGAACACTGAAGCTTTCTTT.